Listed below are T cell receptor beta chains from one sample, sequenced in a study of beta chain features in type 1 diabetes. Sequencing used immunoSEQ multiplex PCR; TCRdb keeps in-frame clones, though not all of them. The sample has some 360,000 clones; around 20% are singletons. The sequenced sample consisted of naive CD4+ T cells from blood. The receptor source for this set is a woman between 18 and 29 years old in good health. Each CDR3 is given with its conserved first and last residue. D genes are given only for firm matches. Clone sizes are given selectively: once, few, many, or a class where the clone is expanded.

V gene	clone size	D gene	J gene	CDR3 DNA	CDR3 protein
TRBV5-1	NA	TRBD2	TRBJ2-5	TGCGCCAGCAGCCCGACCATAGCGGGAGTGGGAGAGACCCAGTACTTC	CASSPTIAGVGETQYF
TRBV18	NA	NA	TRBJ1-1	TGTGCCAGCTCACCTCCCCCCTTGAACACTGAAGCTTTCTTT	CASSPPPLNTEAFF
TRBV10-3	few	NA	TRBJ2-3	TGTGCCATCAGTGGCGGATCGGATAGAATGGATACGCAGTATTTT	CAISGGSDRMDTQYF
TRBV5-4	few	NA	TRBJ1-5	TGTGCCAGCAGCTCCGCCGGGGGGGTTAGCAATCAGCCCCAGCATTTT	CASSSAGGVSNQPQHF
TRBV6-1	few	TRBD2	TRBJ2-1	TGTGCCAGCGTGCAAGCGGGAGTACGTGAGCAGTTCTTC	CASVQAGVREQFF
TRBV7-2	NA	TRBD1	TRBJ1-5	TGTGCCAGCAGCTCCGGACAGGGGGATCAGCCCCAGCATTTT	CASSSGQGDQPQHF
TRBV5-1	once	NA	TRBJ1-1	TGCGCCAGCAGCTCGGGACATCGGAACACTGAAGCTTTCTTT	CASSSGHRNTEAFF
TRBV15	few	NA	TRBJ2-3	TGTGCCACCAGCAACCCAGGCACAGATACGCAGTATTTT	CATSNPGTDTQYF
TRBV6-5	NA	NA	TRBJ1-3	TGTGCCAGCAGTGCAAGTCGGGGAAACACCATATATTTT	CASSASRGNTIYF
TRBV9	NA	TRBD2	TRBJ2-3	TGTGCCAGCAGCGGGGGACTAAGGTATTACACAGATACGCAGTATTTT	CASSGGLRYYTDTQYF
TRBV27	few	TRBD1	TRBJ1-2	TGTGCCAGCAGAGCCTGGACAGGGGAAGGCTACACCTTC	CASRAWTGEGYTF
TRBV6-1	NA	TRBD1	TRBJ2-5	TGTGCCAGCACCCAACCCGGACAGGAAGAGACCCAGTACTTC	CASTQPGQEETQYF
TRBV7-9	NA	TRBD2	TRBJ2-5	TGTGCCAGCAGCTTCGCCGGGACTAGCGGGCCGGCGGGGGAGGCCCAGTACTTC	CASSFAGTSGPAGEAQYF
TRBV5-1	few	TRBD1	TRBJ2-7	TGCGCCAGCAGCCTGGCAACGGACAGGGGGCTTAACGAGCAGTACTTC	CASSLATDRGLNEQYF
TRBV5-4	few	NA	TRBJ2-3	TGTGCCAGCAGCCCAGGGTTTCGAGATACGCAGTATTTT	CASSPGFRDTQYF
TRBV19	few	NA	TRBJ2-2	TGTGCCAGTAAGGACTCCAGAGGTACCGGGGAGCTGTTTTTT	CASKDSRGTGELFF
TRBV15	NA	NA	TRBJ2-7	TGTGCCACCAGCAGCCGGCCAGGGTCCCCGGGCGAGCAGTACTTC	CATSSRPGSPGEQYF
TRBV7-2	NA	TRBD1	TRBJ2-7	TGTGCCAGCAGCTTAGTGGGGACAGCCTACGAGCAGTACTTC	CASSLVGTAYEQYF
TRBV5-1	NA	NA	TRBJ2-5	TGCGCCAGCAGCGGAGGAGCGGGCCAAGAGACCCAGTACTTC	CASSGGAGQETQYF
TRBV19	NA	NA	TRBJ2-1	TGTGCCAGTAGTATAAGGGGATTTGGGCATGAGCAGTTCTTC	CASSIRGFGHEQFF
TRBV29-1	few	NA	TRBJ2-2	TGCAGCGTTAAAAGGGGGTTAAACACCGGGGAGCTGTTTTTT	CSVKRGLNTGELFF
TRBV5-1	few	TRBD1	TRBJ2-4	TGCGCCAGCAGCTTCGGGGGACAGGGGATGAACATTCAGTACTTC	CASSFGGQGMNIQYF
TRBV7-9	few	NA	TRBJ2-5	TGTGCCAGCAGCTTAGTAGTCCAGGCTGAAGGTTCGGAGACCCAGTACTTC	CASSLVVQAEGSETQYF
TRBV27	NA	TRBD1	TRBJ1-5	TGTGCCAGCAGTTCCAGGGGGCAGATTCAGCCCCAGCATTTT	CASSSRGQIQPQHF
TRBV7-9	NA	TRBD1	TRBJ2-5	TGTGCCAGCAGCTCCGGGACAGGCAAAGAGACCCAGTACTTC	CASSSGTGKETQYF
TRBV29-1	few	TRBD1	TRBJ2-1	TGCAGCGTTGGGACAGGGAGGCCCAATGAGCAGTTCTTC	CSVGTGRPNEQFF
TRBV9	NA	TRBD2	TRBJ2-1	TGTGCCAGCAGCGTAGTAGCGGGAGGCACCTACAATGAGCAGTTCTTC	CASSVVAGGTYNEQFF
TRBV30	NA	NA	TRBJ1-1	TGTGCCTGGAGTACTACTGAAGCTTTCTTT	CAWSTTEAFF
TRBV4-1	few	NA	TRBJ2-2	TGCGCCAGCAGCCAAGAGATGAGAACCGGGGAGCTGTTTTTT	CASSQEMRTGELFF
TRBV10-3	NA	NA	TRBJ2-7	TGTGCCATCAGTGAGCGTGTCGGGATCGTCCTCTTC	CAISERVGIVLF
TRBV30	NA	TRBD1	TRBJ1-1	TGTGCCTCCCAGGGGGCGACTGAAGCTTTCTTT	CASQGATEAFF
TRBV9	NA	NA	TRBJ2-7	TGTGCCAGCAGCGTAGGGGACACGAACTACGAGCAGTACTTC	CASSVGDTNYEQYF
TRBV30	few	NA	TRBJ1-2	TGTGCCTGGAGTGTACTAGGTGGCTACACCTTC	CAWSVLGGYTF
TRBV30	few	NA	TRBJ1-5	TGTGCCTGGTCACGGGGAAATCAGCCCCAGCATTTT	CAWSRGNQPQHF
TRBV29-1	NA	TRBD1	TRBJ1-5	TGCAGCGTATGGGACAGCTATAGCAATCAGCCCCAGCATTTT	CSVWDSYSNQPQHF
TRBV2	NA	TRBD1	TRBJ1-1	TGTGCCAGCAGCCTGGGACAGTTAAACACTGAAGCTTTCTTT	CASSLGQLNTEAFF
TRBV14	NA	TRBD1	TRBJ1-2	TGTGCCAGCAGCCAAGGACAGGGGGCCAACTATGGCTACACCTTC	CASSQGQGANYGYTF
TRBV19	NA	NA	TRBJ2-1	TGTGCCAGTAGTATGTCGCGGGACTTCCCATCGGGTGAGCAGTTCTTC	CASSMSRDFPSGEQFF
TRBV29-1	NA	TRBD1	TRBJ2-1	TGCAGCGTCTCCCCCGGGACAGGGCACTACAATGAGCAGTTCTTC	CSVSPGTGHYNEQFF
TRBV28	once	NA	TRBJ1-5	TGTGCCAGCAGCATGTCGGGACTTTCGAATCAGCCCCAGCATTTT	CASSMSGLSNQPQHF
TRBV5-1	few	TRBD1	TRBJ2-7	TGCGCCAGCAGCTTGCAACCGGGACAGGGTCTATACGAGCAGTACTTC	CASSLQPGQGLYEQYF
TRBV7-9	many	TRBD2	TRBJ2-7	TGTGCCAGCAGCTCGGGGGGCGAGCAGTACTTC	CASSSGGEQYF
TRBV29-1	few	NA	TRBJ2-3	TGCAGCGTTGAAGAGAGAGCTGATACGCAGTATTTT	CSVEERADTQYF
TRBV2	NA	NA	TRBJ2-7	TGTGCCAGCAGTCGACAGTCCTACGAGCAGTACTTC	CASSRQSYEQYF
TRBV7-2	NA	NA	TRBJ2-3	TGTGCCAGCAGCGGATGGGGGCAGGGAAACACAGATACGCAGTATTTT	CASSGWGQGNTDTQYF
TRBV30	NA	NA	TRBJ1-2	TGTGCATCTTTAATCGGGGGTTCTAACTATGGCTACACCTTC	CASLIGGSNYGYTF
TRBV30	few	NA	TRBJ1-2	TGTGCCTGGACCCTTATCGGGGGGGGCGGCTACACCTTC	CAWTLIGGGGYTF
TRBV30	NA	TRBD2	TRBJ2-5	TGTGCCTGGAGTAGCCCTAGCGGGACAGAGACCCAGTACTTC	CAWSSPSGTETQYF
TRBV5-1	few	NA	TRBJ2-2	TGCGCCAGCAGCTTATCTGGGGAGCTGTTTTTT	CASSLSGELFF
TRBV29-1	NA	NA	TRBJ2-3	TGCAGCGTTCAAGCTAGCACAGATACGCAGTATTTT	CSVQASTDTQYF
TRBV11-2	NA	TRBD1	TRBJ1-2	TGTGCCAGCAGCTTAGATGGACAGGGCTATGGCTACACCTTC	CASSLDGQGYGYTF
TRBV7-2	NA	TRBD1	TRBJ1-1	TGTGCCAGCAGCGCTCGGACAGGGCTGGGGACTGAAGCTTTCTTT	CASSARTGLGTEAFF
TRBV6-5	NA	TRBD2	TRBJ2-1	TGTGCCAGCAGTTCGTCGGTTCTAGCGGGAAGGGAGCAGTTCTTC	CASSSSVLAGREQFF
TRBV7-2	NA	NA	TRBJ1-6	TGTGCCAGCAGCTTAGCGAGTCCGATACTTTCACCCCTCCACTTT	CASSLASPILSPLHF